This entry concerns a single T cell receptor (beta chain). The target antigen is unknown. Losses at the gene ends were 8 bases for V and 0 bases for J; bases not matched to a gene: 7. The CDR3 is made up of 14 amino acids. Germline CDR1 reads MGHRA; CDR2 reads YSYEKL. The researchers isolated CD4+ and CD8+ T cells from PBMCs by sorting. Following extraction, RNA underwent reverse transcription to cDNA, which served as the sequencing template. Repertoires were generated with immunoSEQ multiplex PCR, while TCRdb's copy carries only in-frame clones and drops some. The sample has tens of thousands of clones, about 96% seen once; the top ten hold around 24%. The data stem from a study of CD8+ T cells in alopecia areata. Study outcomes and limitations: Lesional scalp, especially alopecia totalis/universalis, showed higher clonality than normal scalp.

The receptor's source is a human donor with alopecia areata. The V gene is TRBV4-1, the J gene TRBJ2-7; TRBD2 matches at 7 bases. The material was CD8+ T cells sorted from blood, obtained at week 0. The chain's CDR3 is CASSEAGTSYEQYF. The CDR3 bases are TGCGCCAGCTCCGAAGCGGGGACCTCCTACGAGCAGTACTTC.